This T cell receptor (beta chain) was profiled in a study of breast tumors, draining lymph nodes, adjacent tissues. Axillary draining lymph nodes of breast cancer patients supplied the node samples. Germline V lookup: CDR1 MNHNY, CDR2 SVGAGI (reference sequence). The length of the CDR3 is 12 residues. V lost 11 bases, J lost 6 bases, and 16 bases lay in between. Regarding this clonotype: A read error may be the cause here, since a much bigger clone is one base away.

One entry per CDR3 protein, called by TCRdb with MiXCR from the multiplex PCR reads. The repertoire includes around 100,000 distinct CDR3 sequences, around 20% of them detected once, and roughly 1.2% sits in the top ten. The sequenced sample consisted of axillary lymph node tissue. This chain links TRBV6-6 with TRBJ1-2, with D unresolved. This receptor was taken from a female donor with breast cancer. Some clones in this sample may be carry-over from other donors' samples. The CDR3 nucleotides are TGTGCCCTCGGCGGGCCCTTCGATGGCTACACCTTC. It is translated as CALGGPFDGYTF.